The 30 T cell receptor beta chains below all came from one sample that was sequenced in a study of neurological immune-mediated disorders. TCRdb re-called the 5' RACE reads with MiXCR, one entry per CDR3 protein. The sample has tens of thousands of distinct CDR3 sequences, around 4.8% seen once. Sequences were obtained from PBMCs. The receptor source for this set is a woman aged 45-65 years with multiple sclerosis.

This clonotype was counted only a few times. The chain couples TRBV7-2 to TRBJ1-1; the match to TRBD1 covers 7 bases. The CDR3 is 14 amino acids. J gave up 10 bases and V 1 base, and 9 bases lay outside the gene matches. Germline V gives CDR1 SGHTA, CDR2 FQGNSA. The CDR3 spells CASSLDQGGVTAFF. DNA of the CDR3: TGTGCCAGCAGCTTAGATCAGGGGGGGGTTACAGCTTTCTTT.

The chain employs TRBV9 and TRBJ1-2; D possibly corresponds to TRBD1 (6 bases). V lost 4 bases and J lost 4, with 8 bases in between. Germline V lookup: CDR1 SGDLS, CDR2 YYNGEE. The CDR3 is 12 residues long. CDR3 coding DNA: TGTGCCAGCAGCCCGGACAGCTATGGCTACACCTTC. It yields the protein CASSPDSYGYTF. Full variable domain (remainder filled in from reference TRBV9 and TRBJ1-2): DSGVTQTPKHLITATGQRVTLRCSPRSGDLSVYWYQQSLDQGLQFLIQYYNGEERAKGNILERFSAQQFPDLHSELNLSSLELGDSALYFCASSPDSYGYTFGSGTRLTVV.

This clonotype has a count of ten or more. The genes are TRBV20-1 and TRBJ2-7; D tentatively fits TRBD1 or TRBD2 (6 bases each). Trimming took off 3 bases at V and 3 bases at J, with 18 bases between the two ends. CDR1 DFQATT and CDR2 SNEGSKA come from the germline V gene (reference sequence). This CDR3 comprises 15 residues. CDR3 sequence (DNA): TGCAGTGCTAGTGTTTCGGGGGCCGGGCGCTACGAGCAGTACTTC. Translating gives CSASVSGAGRYEQYF.

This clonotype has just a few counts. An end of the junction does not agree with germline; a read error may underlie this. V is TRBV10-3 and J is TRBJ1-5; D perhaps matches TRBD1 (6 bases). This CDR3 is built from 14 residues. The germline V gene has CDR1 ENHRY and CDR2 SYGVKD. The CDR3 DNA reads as TGTGCCATCAGTGAGTTGGGGGCCGAACAGCCCCAGAATTTT. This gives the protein CAISELGAEQPQNF.

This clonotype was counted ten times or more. CDR3: CSARVVVRGGYTF. The CDR3 DNA is TGCAGTGCTAGAGTCGTCGTAAGAGGGGGCTACACCTTC. The V call is TRBV20-1, the J call TRBJ1-2; no clear D. V gave up 1 base and J gave up 8 bases, with 14 bases separating them. In germline, CDR1 is DFQATT, CDR2 SNEGSKA (reference sequence). CDR3 size: 13 residues.

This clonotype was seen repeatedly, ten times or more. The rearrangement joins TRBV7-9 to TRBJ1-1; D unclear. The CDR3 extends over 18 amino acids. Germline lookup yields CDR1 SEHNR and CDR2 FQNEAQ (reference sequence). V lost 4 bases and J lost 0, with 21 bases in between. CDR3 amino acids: CASSSSLRTRVLNTEAFF. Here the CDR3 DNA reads TGTGCCAGCAGCTCATCCCTCAGGACCAGAGTCTTGAACACTGAAGCTTTCTTT.

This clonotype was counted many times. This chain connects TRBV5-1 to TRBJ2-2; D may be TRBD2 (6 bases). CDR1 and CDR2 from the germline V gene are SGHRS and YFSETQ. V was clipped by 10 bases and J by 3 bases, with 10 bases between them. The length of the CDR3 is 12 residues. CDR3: CACQRDTGELFF. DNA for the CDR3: TGCGCCTGCCAGCGGGACACCGGGGAGCTGTTTTTT.

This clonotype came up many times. CDR3 region: CASSTGSTAEAFF. CDR3 nucleotide sequence: TGTGCCAGCAGCACAGGGTCGACGGCTGAAGCTTTCTTT. The genes are TRBV12-3 or TRBV12-4 and TRBJ1-1, with a possible D match to TRBD1 (6 bases). V was trimmed by 6 bases and J by 6 bases, leaving 14 bases between them. This CDR3 is 13 amino acids long.

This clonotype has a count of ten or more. CDR3 in amino acids: CASKGRSNQPQHF. The CDR3, as DNA: TGTGCCAGCAAGGGTAGAAGCAATCAGCCCCAGCATTTT. V and J are TRBV12-3 or TRBV12-4 and TRBJ1-5; no clear D gene. V lost 7 bases, J lost 1 base, and 8 bases lay in between. The CDR3 sequence is 13 residues long.

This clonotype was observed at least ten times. In nucleotides, the CDR3 is TGCGCCAGCAGCTTGGGTGGAGACAACACCGGGGAGCTGTTTTTT. Its translation is CASSLGGDNTGELFF. The chain joins TRBV5-1 to TRBJ2-2, with D hard to call. Between the trimmed V and J ends, which lost 0 bases and 2 bases, there was a span of 8 bases. Germline V gene data show CDR1 as SGHRS and CDR2 as YFSETQ. The CDR3 has 15 residues.

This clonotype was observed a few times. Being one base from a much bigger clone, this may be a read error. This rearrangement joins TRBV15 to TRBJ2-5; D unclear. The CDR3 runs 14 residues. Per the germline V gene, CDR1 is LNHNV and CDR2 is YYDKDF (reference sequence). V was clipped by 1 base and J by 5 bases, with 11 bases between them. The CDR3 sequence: CATSRGQMGETQYF. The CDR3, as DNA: TGTGCCACCAGCAGAGGACAAATGGGGGAGACCCAGTACTTC.

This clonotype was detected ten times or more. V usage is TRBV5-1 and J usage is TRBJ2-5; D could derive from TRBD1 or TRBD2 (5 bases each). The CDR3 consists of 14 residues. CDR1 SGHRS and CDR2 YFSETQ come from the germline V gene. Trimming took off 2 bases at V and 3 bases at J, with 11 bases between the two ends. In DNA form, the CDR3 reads TGCGCCAGCAGCTTCACAGGAGGAGAAGAGACCCAGTACTTC. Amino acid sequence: CASSFTGGEETQYF. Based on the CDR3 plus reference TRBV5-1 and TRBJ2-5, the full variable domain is KAGVTQTPRYLIKTRGQQVTLSCSPISGHRSVSWYQQTPGQGLQFLFEYFSETQRNKGNFPGRFSGRQFSNSRSEMNVSTLELGDSALYLCASSFTGGEETQYFGPGTRLLVL.

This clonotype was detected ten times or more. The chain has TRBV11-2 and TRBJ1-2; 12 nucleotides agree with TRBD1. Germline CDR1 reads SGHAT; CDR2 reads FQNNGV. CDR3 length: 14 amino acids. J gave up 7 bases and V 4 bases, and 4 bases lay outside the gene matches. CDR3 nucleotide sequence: TGTGCCAGCAGCTGGGGGACAGGGGGCTTTGGCTACACCTTC. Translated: CASSWGTGGFGYTF.

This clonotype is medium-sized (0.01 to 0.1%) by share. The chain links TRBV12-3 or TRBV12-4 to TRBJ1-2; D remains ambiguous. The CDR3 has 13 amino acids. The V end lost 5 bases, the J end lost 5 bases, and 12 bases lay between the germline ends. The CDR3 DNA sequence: TGTGCCAGCAGTGAAGAGACTGAGTATGGCTACACCTTC. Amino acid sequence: CASSEETEYGYTF.

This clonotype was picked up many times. The CDR3 protein is CASSSQVFANTGELFF. The CDR3 DNA reads TGTGCCAGCAGTTCGCAGGTATTCGCGAACACCGGGGAGCTGTTTTTT. This rearrangement joins TRBV5-5 to TRBJ2-2; unclear D gene. There are 16 residues in the CDR3. Germline CDR1 SGHKS, CDR2 YYEKEE (reference sequence). Deletions cut 5 bases from V and 0 bases from J, with 14 bases between.

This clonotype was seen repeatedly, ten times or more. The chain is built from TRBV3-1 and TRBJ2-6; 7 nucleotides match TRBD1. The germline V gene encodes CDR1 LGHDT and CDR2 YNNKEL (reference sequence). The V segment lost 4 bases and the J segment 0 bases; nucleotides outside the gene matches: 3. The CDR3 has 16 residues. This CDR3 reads CASSPGQFSGANVLTF. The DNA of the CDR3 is TGTGCCAGCAGCCCGGGACAGTTCTCTGGGGCCAACGTCCTGACTTTC.

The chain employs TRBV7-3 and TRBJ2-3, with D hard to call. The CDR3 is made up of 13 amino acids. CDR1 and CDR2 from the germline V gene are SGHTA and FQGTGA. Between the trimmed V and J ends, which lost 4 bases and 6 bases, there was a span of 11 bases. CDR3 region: CASSSYSWDTQYF. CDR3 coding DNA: TGTGCCAGCAGCTCCTATAGCTGGGATACGCAGTATTTT.

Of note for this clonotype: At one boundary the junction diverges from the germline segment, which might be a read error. CDR3 DNA sequence: TGTGCCATCTCTACAGGGGAGGGTCCCCAGAATTTT. Translation: CAISTGEGPQNF. V gene TRBV10-3 combines with J gene TRBJ1-5; 7 bases agree with TRBD1. The CDR3 is 12 amino acids. CDR1 is ENHRY and CDR2 is SYGVKD in the germline V gene.

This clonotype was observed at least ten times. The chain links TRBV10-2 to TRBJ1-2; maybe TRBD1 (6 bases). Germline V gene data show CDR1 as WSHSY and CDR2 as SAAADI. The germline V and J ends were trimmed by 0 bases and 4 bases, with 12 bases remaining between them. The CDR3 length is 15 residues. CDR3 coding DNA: TGCGCCAGCAGTGAGTCAAACAGGGAGGGCTATGGCTACACCTTC. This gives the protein CASSESNREGYGYTF.

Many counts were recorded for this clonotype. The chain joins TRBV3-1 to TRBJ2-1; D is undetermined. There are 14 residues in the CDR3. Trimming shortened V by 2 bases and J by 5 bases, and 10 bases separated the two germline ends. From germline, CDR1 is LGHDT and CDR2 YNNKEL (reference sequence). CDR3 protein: CASSQSSPNNEQFF. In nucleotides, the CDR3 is TGTGCCAGCAGCCAAAGCAGCCCAAACAATGAGCAGTTCTTC.

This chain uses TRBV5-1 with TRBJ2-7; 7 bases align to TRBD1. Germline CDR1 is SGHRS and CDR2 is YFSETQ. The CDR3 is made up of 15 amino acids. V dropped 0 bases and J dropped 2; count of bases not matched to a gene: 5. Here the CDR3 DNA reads TGCGCCAGCAGCTTGGCCCCGGGACAGACCTACGAGCAGTACTTC. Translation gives CASSLAPGQTYEQYF.

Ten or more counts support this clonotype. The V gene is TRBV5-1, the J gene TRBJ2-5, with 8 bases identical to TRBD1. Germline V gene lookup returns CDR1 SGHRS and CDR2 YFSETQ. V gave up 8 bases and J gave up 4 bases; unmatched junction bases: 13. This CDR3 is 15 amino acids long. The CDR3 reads CASRRAGGAGETQYF. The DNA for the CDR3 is TGCGCCAGTAGACGGGCAGGGGGCGCGGGAGAGACCCAGTACTTC.

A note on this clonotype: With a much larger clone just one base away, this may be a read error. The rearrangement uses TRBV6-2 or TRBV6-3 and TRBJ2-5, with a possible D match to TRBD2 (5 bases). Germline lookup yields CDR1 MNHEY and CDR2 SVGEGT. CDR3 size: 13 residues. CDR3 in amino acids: CTSSYSEEETQYF. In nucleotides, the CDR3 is TGTACCAGCAGTTACTCGGAGGAAGAGACCCAGTACTTC.

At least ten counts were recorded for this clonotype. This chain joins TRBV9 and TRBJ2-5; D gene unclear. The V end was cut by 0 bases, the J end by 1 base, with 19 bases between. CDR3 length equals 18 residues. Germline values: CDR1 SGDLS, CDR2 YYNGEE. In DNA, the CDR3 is TGTGCCAGCAGCGTAGGGAGACTGGGTAGAATGGTCCAAGAGACCCAGTACTTC. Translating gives CASSVGRLGRMVQETQYF. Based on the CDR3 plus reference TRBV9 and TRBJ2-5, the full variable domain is DSGVTQTPKHLITATGQRVTLRCSPRSGDLSVYWYQQSLDQGLQFLIQYYNGEERAKGNILERFSAQQFPDLHSELNLSSLELGDSALYFCASSVGRLGRMVQETQYFGPGTRLLVL.

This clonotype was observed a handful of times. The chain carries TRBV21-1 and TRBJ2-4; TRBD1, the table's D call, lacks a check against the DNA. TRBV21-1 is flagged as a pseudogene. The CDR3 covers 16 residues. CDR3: CASSTTTGSGSDIQYF. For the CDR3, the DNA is TGTGCCAGCAGCACCACGACAGGGAGTGGTAGTGACATTCAGTACTTC.

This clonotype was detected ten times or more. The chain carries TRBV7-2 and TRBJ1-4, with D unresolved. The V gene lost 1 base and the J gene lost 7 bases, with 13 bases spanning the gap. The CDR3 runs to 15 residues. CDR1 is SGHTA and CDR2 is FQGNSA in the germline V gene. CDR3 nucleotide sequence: TGTGCCAGCAGCTTAGATGGAGGCCTCGGTGAAAAACTGTTTTTT. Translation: CASSLDGGLGEKLFF.

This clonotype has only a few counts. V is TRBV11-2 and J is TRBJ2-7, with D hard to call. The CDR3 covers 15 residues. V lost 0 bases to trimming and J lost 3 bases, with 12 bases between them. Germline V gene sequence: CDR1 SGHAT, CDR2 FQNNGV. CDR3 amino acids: CASSLEFFQGYEQYF. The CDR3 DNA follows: TGTGCCAGCAGCTTAGAGTTCTTCCAAGGCTACGAGCAGTACTTC.

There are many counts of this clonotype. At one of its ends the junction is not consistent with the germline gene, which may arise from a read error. CDR3 DNA: TGTGCCAGCAGATCTGGGACAGGAGGGAATCAGCCCCAGAATTTT. This sequence encodes CASRSGTGGNQPQNF. J is TRBJ1-5 and V is TRBV27; 8 nucleotides match TRBD1. This CDR3 is built from 15 residues. Germline V gives CDR1 MNHEY, CDR2 SMNVEV (reference sequence).

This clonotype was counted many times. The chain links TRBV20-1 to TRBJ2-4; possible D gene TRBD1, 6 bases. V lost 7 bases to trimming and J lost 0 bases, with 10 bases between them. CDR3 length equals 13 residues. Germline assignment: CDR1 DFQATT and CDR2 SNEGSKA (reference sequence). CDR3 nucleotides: TGCAGTGGAAGGGGGATAGCCAAAAACATTCAGTACTTC. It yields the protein CSGRGIAKNIQYF.

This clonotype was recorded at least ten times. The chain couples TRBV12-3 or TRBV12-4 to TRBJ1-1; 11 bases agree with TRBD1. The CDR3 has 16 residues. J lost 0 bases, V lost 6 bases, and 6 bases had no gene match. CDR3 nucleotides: TGTGCCAGCAGGCATGGGACAGGGGGGATGAACACTGAAGCTTTCTTT. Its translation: CASRHGTGGMNTEAFF.